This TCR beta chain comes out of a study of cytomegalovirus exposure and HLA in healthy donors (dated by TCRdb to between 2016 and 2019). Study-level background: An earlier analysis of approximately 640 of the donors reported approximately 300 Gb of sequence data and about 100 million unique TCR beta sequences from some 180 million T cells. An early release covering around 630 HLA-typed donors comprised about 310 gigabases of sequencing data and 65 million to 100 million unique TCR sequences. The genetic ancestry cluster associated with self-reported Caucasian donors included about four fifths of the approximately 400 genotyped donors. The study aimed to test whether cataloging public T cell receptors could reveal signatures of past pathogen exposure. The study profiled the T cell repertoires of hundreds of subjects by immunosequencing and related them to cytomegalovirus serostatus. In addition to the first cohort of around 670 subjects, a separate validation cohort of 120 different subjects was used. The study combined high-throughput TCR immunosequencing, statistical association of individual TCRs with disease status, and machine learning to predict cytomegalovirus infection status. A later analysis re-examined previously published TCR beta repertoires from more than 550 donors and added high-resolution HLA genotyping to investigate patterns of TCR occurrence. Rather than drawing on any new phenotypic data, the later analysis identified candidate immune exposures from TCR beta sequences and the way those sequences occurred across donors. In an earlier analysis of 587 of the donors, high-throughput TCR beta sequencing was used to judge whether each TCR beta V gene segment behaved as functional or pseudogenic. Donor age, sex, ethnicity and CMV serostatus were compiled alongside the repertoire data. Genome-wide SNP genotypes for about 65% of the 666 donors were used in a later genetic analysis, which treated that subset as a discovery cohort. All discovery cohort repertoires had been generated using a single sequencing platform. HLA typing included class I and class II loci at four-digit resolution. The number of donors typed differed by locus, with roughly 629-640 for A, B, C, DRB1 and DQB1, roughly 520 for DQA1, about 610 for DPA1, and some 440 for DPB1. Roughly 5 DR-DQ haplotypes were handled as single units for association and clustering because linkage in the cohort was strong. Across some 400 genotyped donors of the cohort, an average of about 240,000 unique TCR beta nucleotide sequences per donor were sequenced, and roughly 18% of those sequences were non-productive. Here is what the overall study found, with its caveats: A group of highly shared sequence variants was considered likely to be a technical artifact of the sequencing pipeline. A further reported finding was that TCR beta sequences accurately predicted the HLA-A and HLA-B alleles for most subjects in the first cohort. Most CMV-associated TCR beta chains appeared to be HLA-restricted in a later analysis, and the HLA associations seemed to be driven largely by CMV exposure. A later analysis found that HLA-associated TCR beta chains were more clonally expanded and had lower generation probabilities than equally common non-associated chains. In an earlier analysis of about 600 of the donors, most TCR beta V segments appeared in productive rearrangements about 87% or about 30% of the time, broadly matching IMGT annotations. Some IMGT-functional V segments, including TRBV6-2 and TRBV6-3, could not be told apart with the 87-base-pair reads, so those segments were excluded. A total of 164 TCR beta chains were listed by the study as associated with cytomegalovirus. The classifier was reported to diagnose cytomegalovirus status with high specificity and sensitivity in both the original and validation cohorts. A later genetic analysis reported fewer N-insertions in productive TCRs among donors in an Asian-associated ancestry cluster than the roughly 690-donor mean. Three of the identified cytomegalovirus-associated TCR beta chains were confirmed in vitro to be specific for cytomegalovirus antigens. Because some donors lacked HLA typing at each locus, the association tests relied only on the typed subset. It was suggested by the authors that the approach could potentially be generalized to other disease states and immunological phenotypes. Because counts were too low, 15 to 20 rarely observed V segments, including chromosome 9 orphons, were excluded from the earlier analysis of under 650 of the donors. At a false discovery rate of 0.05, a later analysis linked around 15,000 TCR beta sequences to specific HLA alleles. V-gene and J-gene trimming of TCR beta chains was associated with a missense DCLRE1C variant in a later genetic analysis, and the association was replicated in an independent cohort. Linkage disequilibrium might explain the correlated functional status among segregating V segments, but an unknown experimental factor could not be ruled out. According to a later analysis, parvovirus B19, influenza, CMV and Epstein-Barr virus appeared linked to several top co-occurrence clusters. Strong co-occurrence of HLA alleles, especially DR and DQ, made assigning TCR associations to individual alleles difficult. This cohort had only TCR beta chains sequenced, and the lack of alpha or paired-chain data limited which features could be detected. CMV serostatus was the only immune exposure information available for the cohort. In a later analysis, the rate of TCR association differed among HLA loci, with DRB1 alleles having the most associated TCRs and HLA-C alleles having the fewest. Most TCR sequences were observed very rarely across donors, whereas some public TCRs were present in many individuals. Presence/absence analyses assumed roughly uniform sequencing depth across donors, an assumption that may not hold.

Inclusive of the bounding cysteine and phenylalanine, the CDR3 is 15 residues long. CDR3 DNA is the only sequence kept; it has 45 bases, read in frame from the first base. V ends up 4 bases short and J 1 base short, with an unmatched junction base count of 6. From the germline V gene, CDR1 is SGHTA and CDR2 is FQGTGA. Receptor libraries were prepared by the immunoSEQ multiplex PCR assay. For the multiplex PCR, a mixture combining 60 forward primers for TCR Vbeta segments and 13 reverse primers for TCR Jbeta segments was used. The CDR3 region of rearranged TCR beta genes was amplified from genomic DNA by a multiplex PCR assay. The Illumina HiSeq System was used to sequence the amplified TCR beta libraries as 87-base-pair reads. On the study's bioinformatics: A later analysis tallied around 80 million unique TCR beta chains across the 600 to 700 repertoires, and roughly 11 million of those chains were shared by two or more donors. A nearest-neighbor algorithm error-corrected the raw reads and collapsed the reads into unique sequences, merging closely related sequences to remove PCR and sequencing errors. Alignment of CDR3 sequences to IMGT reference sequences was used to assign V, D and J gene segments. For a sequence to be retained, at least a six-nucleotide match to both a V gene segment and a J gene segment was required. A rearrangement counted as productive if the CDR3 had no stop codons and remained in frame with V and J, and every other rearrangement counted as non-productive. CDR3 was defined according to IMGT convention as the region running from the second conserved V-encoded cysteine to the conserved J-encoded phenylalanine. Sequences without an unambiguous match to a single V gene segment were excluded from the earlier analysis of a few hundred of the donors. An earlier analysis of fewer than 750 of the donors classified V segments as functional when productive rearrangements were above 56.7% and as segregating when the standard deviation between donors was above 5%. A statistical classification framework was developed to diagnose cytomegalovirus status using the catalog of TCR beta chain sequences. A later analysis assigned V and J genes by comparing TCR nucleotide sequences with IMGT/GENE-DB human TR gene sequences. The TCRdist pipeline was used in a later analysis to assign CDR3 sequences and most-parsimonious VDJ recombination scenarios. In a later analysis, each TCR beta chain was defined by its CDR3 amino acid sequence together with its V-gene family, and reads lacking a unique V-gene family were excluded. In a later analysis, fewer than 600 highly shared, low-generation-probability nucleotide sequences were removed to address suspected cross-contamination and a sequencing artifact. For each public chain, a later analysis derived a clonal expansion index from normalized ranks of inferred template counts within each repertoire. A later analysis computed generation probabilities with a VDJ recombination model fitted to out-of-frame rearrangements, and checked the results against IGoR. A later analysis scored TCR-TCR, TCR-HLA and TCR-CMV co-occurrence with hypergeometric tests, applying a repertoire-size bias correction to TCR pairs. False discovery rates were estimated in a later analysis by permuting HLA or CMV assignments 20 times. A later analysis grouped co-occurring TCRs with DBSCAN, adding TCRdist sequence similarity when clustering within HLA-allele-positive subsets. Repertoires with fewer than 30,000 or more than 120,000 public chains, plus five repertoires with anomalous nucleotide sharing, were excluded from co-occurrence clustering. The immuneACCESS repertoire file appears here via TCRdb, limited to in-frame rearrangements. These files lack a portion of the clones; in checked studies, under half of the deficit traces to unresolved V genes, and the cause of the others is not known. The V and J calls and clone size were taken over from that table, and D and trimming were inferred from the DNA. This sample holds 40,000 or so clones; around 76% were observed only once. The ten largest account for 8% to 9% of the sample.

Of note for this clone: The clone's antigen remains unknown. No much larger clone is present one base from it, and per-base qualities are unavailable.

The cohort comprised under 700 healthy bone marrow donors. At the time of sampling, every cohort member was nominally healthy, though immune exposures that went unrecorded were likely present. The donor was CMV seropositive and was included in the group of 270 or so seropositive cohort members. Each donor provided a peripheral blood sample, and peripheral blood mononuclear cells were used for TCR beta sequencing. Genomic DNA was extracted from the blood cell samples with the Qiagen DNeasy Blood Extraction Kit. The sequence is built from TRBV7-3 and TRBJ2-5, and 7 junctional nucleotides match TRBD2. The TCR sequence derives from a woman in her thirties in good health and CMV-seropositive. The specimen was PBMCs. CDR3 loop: CASSSQPGGQETQYF. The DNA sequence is TGTGCCAGCAGCTCCCAGCCGGGGGGCCAAGAGACCCAGTACTTC.